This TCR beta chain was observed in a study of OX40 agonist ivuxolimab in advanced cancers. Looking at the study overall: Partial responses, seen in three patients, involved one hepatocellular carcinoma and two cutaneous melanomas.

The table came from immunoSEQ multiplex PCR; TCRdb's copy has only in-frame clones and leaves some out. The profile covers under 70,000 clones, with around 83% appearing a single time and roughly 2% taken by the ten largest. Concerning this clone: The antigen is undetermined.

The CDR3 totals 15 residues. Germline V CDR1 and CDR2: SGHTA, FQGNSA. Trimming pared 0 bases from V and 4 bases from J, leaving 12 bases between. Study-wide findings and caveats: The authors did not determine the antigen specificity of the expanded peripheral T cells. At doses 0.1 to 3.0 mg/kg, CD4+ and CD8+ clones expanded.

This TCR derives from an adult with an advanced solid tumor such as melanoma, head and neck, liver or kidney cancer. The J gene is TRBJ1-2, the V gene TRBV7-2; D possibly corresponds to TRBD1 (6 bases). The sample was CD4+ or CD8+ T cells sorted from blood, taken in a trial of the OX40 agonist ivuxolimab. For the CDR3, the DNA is TGTGCCAGCAGCTTAGCCGTCGGGGGCGGCTATGGCTACACCTTC. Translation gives CASSLAVGGGYGYTF.